A single sample is the source of the 10 T cell receptor beta chains below, sequenced in a study of OX40 agonist ivuxolimab in advanced cancers. Clones were read by immunoSEQ multiplex PCR, and TCRdb kept only the in-frame ones, dropping some. There are more than 45,000 clones in the sample; roughly 80% occur only once, and 2.6% lies in the top ten. The specimen comprised CD4+ or CD8+ T cells sorted from blood, sampled in a trial of the OX40 agonist ivuxolimab. Receptors originate from an adult with an advanced solid tumor such as melanoma, head and neck, liver or kidney cancer.

CDR3 DNA sequence: TGTGCCAGCAGCTTGGTCCAGCGGACGTTGAATGAGCAGTTCTTC. It encodes CASSLVQRTLNEQFF. The chain carries TRBV5-6 and TRBJ2-1; tentatively, D is TRBD2 (5 bases). CDR3 size: 15 residues. Trimming took 0 bases from V and 7 from J, leaving 14 bases between them. Germline loops: CDR1 SGHDT, CDR2 YYEEEE.

A few counts support this clone. This sequence joins TRBV19 and TRBJ2-1, with 10 bases fitting TRBD2. The CDR3 runs to 16 residues. V was clipped by 5 bases and J by 6 bases; unmatched bases: 10. The germline CDR1 and CDR2 sequences are LNHDA and SQIVND (reference sequence). The CDR3 DNA sequence: TGTGCCAGTAGTCCGCGGAGCGGGAGGGCCGGCAATGAGCAGTTCTTC. This gives the protein CASSPRSGRAGNEQFF. Together with reference TRBV19 and TRBJ2-1, the CDR3 gives the full variable domain: DGGITQSPKYLFRKEGQNVTLSCEQNLNHDAMYWYRQDPGQGLRLIYYSQIVNDFQKGDIAEGYSVSREKKESFPLTVTSAQKNPTAFYLCASSPRSGRAGNEQFFGPGTRLTVL.

DNA for the CDR3: TGTGCCAGCAGCCTACGGAGGGGAAATTCACCCCTCCACTTT. Translated, it gives CASSLRRGNSPLHF. The rearrangement uses TRBV14 and TRBJ1-6, with a possible D match to TRBD1 (5 bases). V shed 4 bases and J shed 7 bases, with 11 bases lying between them. The length of the CDR3 is 14 residues. Germline lookup yields CDR1 SGHDN and CDR2 FVKESK.

The chain couples TRBV30 to TRBJ1-2; D unclear. This CDR3 has 15 residues. V lost 3 bases to trimming and J lost 4 bases, with 18 bases between them. Germline assignment: CDR1 GTSNPN and CDR2 SVGIG (reference sequence). Here the CDR3 DNA reads TGTGCCTGGAGGGATAGGGCTGTAAATGGCTATGGCTACACCTTC. Translated, it gives CAWRDRAVNGYGYTF.

This chain links TRBV2 with TRBJ2-1, with TRBD1 matching over 8 bases. The trim removed 4 bases at V and 9 bases at J, leaving 5 bases unmatched. In germline, CDR1 is SNHLY, CDR2 FYNNEI. The CDR3 is 13 residues long. The CDR3 sequence is CASSGGQGIEQFF. The CDR3 DNA follows: TGTGCCAGCAGTGGAGGACAGGGAATTGAGCAGTTCTTC.

V usage is TRBV6-6 and J usage is TRBJ1-2; 7 positions match TRBD1. Losses at the gene ends were 10 bases for V and 3 bases for J; bases not matched to a gene: 8. The CDR3 extends over 13 amino acids. Germline V gene sequence: CDR1 MNHNY, CDR2 SVGAGI (reference sequence). The CDR3 nucleotides are TGTGCCACACGGGACAGTCTATACTATGGCTACACCTTC. Translation gives CATRDSLYYGYTF.

V usage is TRBV27 and J usage is TRBJ1-5; no reliable D call. Germline assignment: CDR1 MNHEY and CDR2 SMNVEV (reference sequence). Trimming removed 2 bases from V and 6 bases from J, with 8 bases in between. The CDR3 has 13 amino acids. The CDR3 sequence: CASSLRFGQPQHF. The DNA of the CDR3 is TGTGCCAGCAGTTTAAGGTTTGGTCAGCCCCAGCATTTT.

This chain uses TRBV7-9 with TRBJ1-2; TRBD1 might be the D (6 bases). The CDR3 is 13 residues long. The germline gives CDR1 SEHNR, CDR2 FQNEAQ (reference sequence). Trimming left V 0 bases short and J 6 bases short, with 8 bases between. The CDR3 region has the DNA TGTGCCAGCAGCTTAGCGTCAGGGGATGGCTACACCTTC. Amino acid sequence: CASSLASGDGYTF.

This clone occurred a few times. The chain joins TRBV5-1 to TRBJ1-6, with D possibly matching TRBD1 (5 bases). V lost 0 bases, J lost 8 bases, and 9 bases lay in between. This CDR3 comprises 14 residues. CDR1 is SGHRS, CDR2 YFSETQ, per germline. CDR3: CASSLGRGYSPLHF. In DNA form, the CDR3 reads TGCGCCAGCAGCTTGGGTCGGGGGTATTCACCCCTCCACTTT.

The chain uses TRBV6-6 and TRBJ2-5, with D unclear. The CDR3 totals 12 residues. The V end was cut by 5 bases, the J end by 3 bases, with 7 bases between. In germline, CDR1 is MNHNY, CDR2 SVGAGI (reference sequence). Here the CDR3 DNA reads TGTGCCAGCAGTAAGCGAGAAGAGACCCAGTACTTC. Translation gives CASSKREETQYF.